The 8 T cell receptor beta chains listed next were all sequenced from one sample in a study of identical twins. TCRdb re-derived calls from the 5' RACE reads in MiXCR, one entry per CDR3 protein. The profile shows about 480,000 distinct CDR3 sequences, over 12% of them singletons. These same data were also listed under a study on yellow fever vaccine responses in identical twins.

The source material was CD4+ T cells sorted from blood. Receptor source: a woman under 30 in good health.

The CDR3 loop is CASSPGSGGQETQYF. The CDR3 DNA follows: TGCGCCAGCAGCCCTGGATCGGGGGGTCAAGAGACCCAGTACTTC. The chain links TRBV5-1 to TRBJ2-5; 7 nucleotides agree with TRBD2. This CDR3 has 15 residues. Germline assignment: CDR1 SGHRS and CDR2 YFSETQ. V trimming: 4 bases; J trimming: 2 bases; junction bases outside the gene matches: 8. The full variable domain, in which reference TRBV5-1 and TRBJ2-5 provide the parts outside the CDR3, is KAGVTQTPRYLIKTRGQQVTLSCSPISGHRSVSWYQQTPGQGLQFLFEYFSETQRNKGNFPGRFSGRQFSNSRSEMNVSTLELGDSALYLCASSPGSGGQETQYFGPGTRLLVL.

The V gene is TRBV29-1, the J gene TRBJ2-2; TRBD2 agrees at 10 bases. The CDR3 covers 13 residues. CDR1 is SQVTM and CDR2 is ANQGSEA in the germline V gene. V shed 7 bases, J shed 4 bases, and the junction held 3 bases outside the gene matches. The CDR3 coding sequence is TGCAGCGCCGTAGCGGGGGGCACCGGGGAGCTGTTTTTT. Translated: CSAVAGGTGELFF.

In its sample, this clonotype was seen a few times. V gene TRBV6-1 combines with J gene TRBJ1-4; unclear D gene. Germline values: CDR1 MNHNS, CDR2 SASEGT. The CDR3 is 15 residues long. Trimming took 5 bases from V and 7 from J, leaving 17 bases between them. The CDR3 coding sequence is TGTGCCAGCAGTCAGATACTAGCGAGGACTGAAAAACTGTTTTTT. This translates into CASSQILARTEKLFF.

V usage is TRBV7-9 and J usage is TRBJ2-7; 14 bases fit TRBD2. The V segment lost 7 bases and the J segment 2 bases; nucleotides outside the gene matches: 10. CDR1 is SEHNR, CDR2 FQNEAQ, per germline (reference sequence). There are 17 residues in the CDR3. For the CDR3, the DNA is TGTGCCAGCACCAGGACTAGCGGGAGGACTTGGCCCTACGAGCAGTACTTC. It codes for CASTRTSGRTWPYEQYF.

This chain connects TRBV5-1 to TRBJ2-1; D gene ambiguous. Germline assignment: CDR1 SGHRS and CDR2 YFSETQ. The CDR3 runs to 14 residues. The germline V and J ends were trimmed by 1 base and 5 bases, with 10 bases remaining between them. The CDR3 protein is CASSLNPPNNEQFF. CDR3 bases: TGCGCCAGCAGCTTGAACCCACCCAACAATGAGCAGTTCTTC.

This clonotype was found many times. This chain connects TRBV12-3 or TRBV12-4 to TRBJ2-3, with D possibly matching TRBD2 (6 bases). Deletions cut 6 bases from V and 7 bases from J, with 11 bases between. The CDR3 spans 12 residues. CDR3 loop: CASRRGRNTQYF. The CDR3 DNA follows: TGTGCCAGCAGGAGAGGGAGGAATACGCAGTATTTT.

The chain employs TRBV7-8 and TRBJ1-2; TRBD1 might be the D (5 bases). Germline V gives CDR1 SGHVS, CDR2 FQNEAQ. V dropped 5 bases and J dropped 8 bases, with 27 bases sitting between them. The CDR3 is made up of 17 amino acids. This chain's CDR3 is CASSVKGPGPGTEGYTF. Written as DNA, the CDR3 is TGTGCCAGCAGCGTAAAAGGCCCGGGCCCCGGGACGGAAGGCTACACCTTC.

This chain connects TRBV20-1 to TRBJ1-5, with TRBD1 as a possible D gene (6 bases). CDR3 size: 14 residues. V lost 5 bases and J lost 3, with 14 bases in between. Germline V gives CDR1 DFQATT, CDR2 SNEGSKA (reference sequence). The CDR3 DNA is TGCAGTGCTCTGAATCAGGGGTACAATCAGCCCCAGCATTTT. Its protein is CSALNQGYNQPQHF.